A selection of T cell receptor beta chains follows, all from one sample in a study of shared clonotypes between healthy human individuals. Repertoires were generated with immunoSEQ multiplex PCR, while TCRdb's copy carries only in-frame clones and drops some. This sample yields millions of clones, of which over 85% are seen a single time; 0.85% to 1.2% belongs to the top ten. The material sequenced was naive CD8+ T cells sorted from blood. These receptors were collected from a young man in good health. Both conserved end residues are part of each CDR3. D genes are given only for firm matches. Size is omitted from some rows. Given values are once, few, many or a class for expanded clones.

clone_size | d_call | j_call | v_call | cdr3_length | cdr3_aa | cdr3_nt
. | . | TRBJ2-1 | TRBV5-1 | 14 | CASSTGTSYNEQFF | TGCGCCAGCAGCACGGGGACAAGCTACAATGAGCAGTTCTTC
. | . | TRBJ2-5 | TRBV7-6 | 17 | CASSPKHLGGPQETQYF | TGTGCCAGCAGCCCGAAACATCTTGGGGGCCCCCAAGAGACCCAGTACTTC
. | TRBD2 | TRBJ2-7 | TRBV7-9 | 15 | CASSSAVAGLRGEYF | TGTGCCAGCAGCTCCGCCGTGGCCGGCCTACGGGGGGAGTACTTC
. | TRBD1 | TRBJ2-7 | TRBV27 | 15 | CASSSPGQGNYEQYF | TGTGCCAGCAGTTCCCCGGGACAGGGTAACTACGAGCAGTACTTC
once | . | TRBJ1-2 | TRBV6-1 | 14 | CASGNGATNYGYTF | TGTGCCAGCGGAAACGGGGCTACCAACTATGGCTACACCTTC
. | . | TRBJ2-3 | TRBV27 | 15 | CASNPSGWTSDTQYF | TGTGCCAGCAACCCTAGTGGCTGGACTTCAGATACGCAGTATTTT
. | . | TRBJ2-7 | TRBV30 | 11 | CAWSVSSEQYF | TGTGCCTGGAGTGTATCTTCCGAGCAGTACTTC
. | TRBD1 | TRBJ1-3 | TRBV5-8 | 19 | CASSSSPGQGFLSGNTIYF | TGTGCCAGCAGCTCCAGTCCGGGACAGGGTTTTCTGTCCGGAAACACCATATATTTT
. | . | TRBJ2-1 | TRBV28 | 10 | CASSRNEQFF | TGTGCCAGCAGCCGCAATGAGCAGTTCTTC
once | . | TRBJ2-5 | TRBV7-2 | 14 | CASSLIRAQETQYF | TGTGCCAGCAGCTTAATCCGGGCTCAGGAGACCCAGTACTTC
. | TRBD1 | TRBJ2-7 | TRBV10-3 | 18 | CAISEGGQGARTTYEQYF | TGTGCCATCAGTGAAGGAGGACAGGGGGCGCGAACAACCTACGAGCAGTACTTC
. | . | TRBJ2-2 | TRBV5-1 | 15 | CASSFRTEIHGELFF | TGCGCCAGCAGCTTCCGGACGGAGATACACGGGGAGCTGTTTTTT
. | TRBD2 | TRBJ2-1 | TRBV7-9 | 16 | CASTRSSGSPHNEQFF | TGTGCCAGCACCCGGAGTAGCGGGAGCCCCCACAATGAGCAGTTCTTC
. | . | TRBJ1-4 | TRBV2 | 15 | CASSGEAMDREKLFF | TGTGCCAGCAGTGGAGAAGCTATGGACCGGGAAAAACTGTTTTTT
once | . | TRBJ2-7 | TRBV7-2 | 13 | CASSFGSNYEQYF | TGTGCCAGCAGCTTCGGTAGCAACTACGAGCAGTACTTC
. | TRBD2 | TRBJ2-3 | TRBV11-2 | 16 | CASSPGLAASTDTQYF | TGTGCCAGCAGCCCCGGACTAGCGGCTAGCACAGATACGCAGTATTTT
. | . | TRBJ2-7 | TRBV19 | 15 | CASSSTIGTPLEQYF | TGTGCCAGTAGTTCCACTATCGGGACCCCACTCGAGCAGTACTTC
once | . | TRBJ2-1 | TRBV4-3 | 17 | CASSQDKIPPSYNEQFF | TGCGCCAGCAGTCAAGACAAGATACCCCCCTCCTACAATGAGCAGTTCTTC
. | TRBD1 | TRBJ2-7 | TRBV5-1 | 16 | CASSLAPRQGWYEQYF | TGCGCCAGCAGCTTGGCCCCTAGACAGGGTTGGTACGAGCAGTACTTC
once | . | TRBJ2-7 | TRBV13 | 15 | CASSLDPGSSYEQYF | TGTGCCAGCAGCTTAGATCCAGGGTCGTCCTACGAGCAGTACTTC
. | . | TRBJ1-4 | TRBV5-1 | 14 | CASSLVTGNEKLFF | TGCGCCAGCAGCTTGGTCACAGGGAATGAAAAACTGTTTTTT
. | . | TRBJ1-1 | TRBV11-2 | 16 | CASSLKRGPWDTEAFF | TGTGCCAGCAGCTTAAAGCGCGGTCCCTGGGACACTGAAGCTTTCTTT
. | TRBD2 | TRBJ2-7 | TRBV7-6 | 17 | CASSLYPTGVAGGEQYF | TGTGCCAGCAGCCTTTATCCAACAGGGGTAGCGGGAGGTGAGCAGTACTTC
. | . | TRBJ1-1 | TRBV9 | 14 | CASSVGGVNTEAFF | TGTGCCAGCAGCGTAGGGGGAGTCAACACTGAAGCTTTCTTT
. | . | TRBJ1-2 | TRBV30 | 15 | CAWSSEEGTNYGYTF | TGTGCCTGGAGCTCCGAGGAGGGGACTAACTATGGCTACACCTTC
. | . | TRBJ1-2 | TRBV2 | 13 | CASRGRESYGYTF | TGTGCCAGCAGAGGCAGGGAGAGTTATGGCTACACCTTC
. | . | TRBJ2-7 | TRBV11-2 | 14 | CASSLAGSSYEQYF | TGTGCCAGCAGCTTGGCGGGGAGCTCCTACGAGCAGTACTTC
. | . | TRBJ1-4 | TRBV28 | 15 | CASSPNSVLNEKLFF | TGTGCCAGCAGTCCAAACAGCGTTCTTAATGAAAAACTGTTTTTT
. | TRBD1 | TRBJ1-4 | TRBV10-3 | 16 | CAISEGKTGWDEKLFF | TGTGCCATCAGTGAGGGCAAGACAGGGTGGGATGAAAAACTGTTTTTT
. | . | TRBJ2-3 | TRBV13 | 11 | CASSFSDTQYF | TGTGCCAGCAGCTTTTCTGATACGCAGTATTTT
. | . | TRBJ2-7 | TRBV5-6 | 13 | CASSLGIGPEQYF | TGTGCCAGCAGCTTGGGTATAGGACCCGAGCAGTACTTC
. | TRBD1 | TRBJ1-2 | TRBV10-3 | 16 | CAISEAGGAPNYGYTF | TGTGCCATCAGTGAGGCAGGGGGCGCCCCTAACTATGGCTACACCTTC
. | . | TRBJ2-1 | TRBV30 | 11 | CAWSWRQEQFF | TGTGCCTGGAGTTGGAGGCAGGAGCAGTTCTTC
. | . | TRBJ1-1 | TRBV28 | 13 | CASSFAGNTEAFF | TGTGCCAGCAGTTTTGCCGGAAACACTGAAGCTTTCTTT
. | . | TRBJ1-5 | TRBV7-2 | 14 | CASSLFDGNQPQHF | TGTGCCAGCAGCTTATTCGATGGCAATCAGCCCCAGCATTTT
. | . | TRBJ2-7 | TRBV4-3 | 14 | CASSQVGSAGEQYF | TGCGCCAGCAGCCAAGTTGGTTCCGCGGGCGAGCAGTACTTC
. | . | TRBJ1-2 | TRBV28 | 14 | CASSLPSGPYGYTF | TGTGCCAGCAGTTTACCCTCGGGACCTTATGGCTACACCTTC
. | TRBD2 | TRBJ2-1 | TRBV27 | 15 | CASSLTASGGNEQFF | TGTGCCAGCAGTTTAACGGCTAGCGGGGGAAATGAGCAGTTCTTC
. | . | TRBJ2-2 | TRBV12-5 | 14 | CASGVWANTGELFF | TGTGCTAGTGGTGTATGGGCGAACACCGGGGAGCTGTTTTTT
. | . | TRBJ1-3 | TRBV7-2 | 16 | CASSLWTGESGNTIYF | TGTGCCAGCAGCTTGTGGACGGGGGAGTCTGGAAACACCATATATTTT
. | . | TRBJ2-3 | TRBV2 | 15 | CASSEGGGKADTQYF | TGTGCCAGCAGTGAAGGGGGCGGGAAAGCAGATACGCAGTATTTT
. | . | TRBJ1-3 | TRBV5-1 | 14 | CASSLAGDGNTIYF | TGCGCCAGCAGCTTGGCGGGCGACGGAAACACCATATATTTT